Only one count was recorded for the clone carrying this TCR beta chain. What it binds is not known. The repertoire was sequenced with immunoSEQ multiplex PCR; TCRdb's copy has only in-frame clones and lacks some. The table lists 120,000 or so clones, roughly 90% of them singletons. The source of the sample is a study of cytomegalovirus exposure and HLA in healthy donors. Broader study findings: The study listed some 160 cytomegalovirus-associated TCR beta chains. Diagnosis of cytomegalovirus status made by the classifier reportedly showed high specificity and sensitivity.

The germline gives CDR1 SEHNR, CDR2 FQNEAQ (reference sequence). V was pared by 3 bases and J by 2 bases, with 3 bases of the junction left unmatched. The CDR3 is made up of 15 amino acids. The sequenced sample was PBMCs. This TCR was sampled from a woman younger than 30 in good health and CMV-seronegative. The V gene is TRBV7-9, the J gene TRBJ2-3; 9 bases fit TRBD2. The DNA for the CDR3 is TGTGCCAGCAGCTTGCTAGCGGGACCCACAGATACGCAGTATTTT. This codes for CASSLLAGPTDTQYF.